The 2 T cell receptor beta chains reported below all come from one sample, sequenced in a study of CD8 T cells in Susac syndrome. Random hexamers served to reverse transcribe roughly 0.45 to 1 ug RNA. Each CDR3 protein is one row after TCRdb ran MiXCR on the immunoSEQ multiplex PCR reads. The repertoire consists of hundreds of thousands of distinct CDR3 sequences, with roughly 94% occurring once and the leading ten covering 0.082%. Sequenced sample: CD4+ T cells from PBMCs. These receptors all stem from a human donor with multiple sclerosis.

Here the CDR3 reads CASSQIPPRAPLHF. CDR3 nucleotide sequence: TGCGCCAGCAGTCAAATTCCTCCGAGGGCACCCCTCCACTTT. The genes are TRBV23-1 and TRBJ1-6; no firm D call. TRBV23-1 is an ORF, with its function uncertain. Trimming cost V 2 bases and J 11 bases, with 13 bases left between them. The CDR3 length is 14 residues.

The chain employs TRBV18 and TRBJ1-5; 8 nucleotides align to TRBD1. The CDR3 runs to 17 residues. Germline-derived CDR1 and CDR2 are KGHSH and LQKENI. Trimming at V came to 2 bases and at J to 0 bases, leaving 6 bases not matched to a gene. The CDR3 reads CASSPGQGAVSNQPQHF. The CDR3 region has the DNA TGTGCCAGCTCACCAGGTCAGGGGGCAGTTAGCAATCAGCCCCAGCATTTT.